This record covers a single TCR beta chain. Per the study methods: Estimated nucleated cell counts came from reference gene primer amplification. The table came from immunoSEQ multiplex PCR; TCRdb's copy has only in-frame clones and leaves some out. V and J calls and clone size are as listed in that table; D and trimming were resolved from the DNA. The top ten hold 9.7% of the sample, which has some 220,000 clones, approximately 82% seen once. The V gene's germline CDR1 is MNHNY and CDR2 SVGAGI (reference sequence). Trimming left V 6 bases short and J 0 bases short, with 26 bases between. This CDR3 contains 19 residues. This sample is part of a study of blood T cell repertoires in COVID-19. Across the study: Acute and convalescent COVID-19 samples came from the United States, Italy and Spain. The analysed material was cDNA or gDNA that came from T cells, B-cell-depleted T cells, or PBMCs.

The sample was peripheral blood. This clonotype was sampled from a man aged 50 to 60 with active or convalescent COVID-19. The chain joins TRBV6-6 to TRBJ1-1; D perhaps matches TRBD1 (6 bases). CDR3 loop: CASSWNQGRYLQVNTEAFF. The CDR3, as DNA: TGTGCCAGCAGCTGGAACCAGGGGCGATACCTACAAGTGAACACTGAAGCTTTCTTT.